This passage covers 19 T cell receptor beta chains from one sample sequenced in a study of T cell repertoires in cytomegalovirus infection. TCRdb re-derived calls from the reads in MiXCR, one entry per CDR3 protein. The sample lists about 890,000 distinct CDR3 sequences, more than 25% occurring once. Their specific antigens are unknown. The sample in question was cultured CD8+ T cells from PBMCs, obtained from culture after CMV antigen stimulation. The receptors stem from a human donor in good health (CMV status not recorded). Some clones in this sample may be carry-over from other donors' samples.

This clonotype has a handful of counts. The rearrangement links TRBV6-5 to TRBJ1-2; no firm D call. Trimming removed 2 bases from V and 1 base from J, with 8 bases in between. Germline assignment: CDR1 MNHEY and CDR2 SVGAGI. The CDR3 consists of 14 residues. Here the CDR3 DNA reads TGTGCCAGCAGTTACGGATCGTTTAACTATGGCTACACCTTC. It codes for CASSYGSFNYGYTF.

In this sample, this clonotype turned up a few times. The genes are TRBV6-6 and TRBJ2-1, with 7 bases matching TRBD1. With 11 bases clipped from V and 1 base from J, the junction kept 5 bases outside the gene matches. This CDR3 comprises 13 residues. The V gene's germline CDR1 is MNHNY and CDR2 SVGAGI (reference sequence). CDR3 loop: CAVQTGSYNEQFF. The CDR3, as DNA: TGTGCCGTACAGACAGGGTCCTACAATGAGCAGTTCTTC.

The table lists this clonotype with a few counts. This chain joins TRBV7-9 and TRBJ2-7; maybe TRBD1 (6 bases). Germline-derived CDR1 and CDR2 are SEHNR and FQNEAQ (reference sequence). This CDR3 is 14 amino acids long. V lost 4 bases, J lost 1 base, and 11 bases lay in between. CDR3 nucleotides: TGTGCCAGCAGCTGGGCAGGGGAATCCTACGAGCAGTACTTC. Protein: CASSWAGESYEQYF.

Only a few counts were recorded for this clonotype. The J gene is TRBJ1-2, the V gene TRBV6-2 or TRBV6-3; D gene uncertain. The CDR3 covers 14 residues. Germline V gene sequence: CDR1 MNHEY, CDR2 SVGEGT. The V end was cut by 1 base, the J end by 6 bases, with 12 bases between. The DNA of the CDR3 is TGTGCCAGCAGTTACTACGCCGCCAGAGATGGCTACACCTTC. Translation gives CASSYYAARDGYTF.

This clonotype was found many times. The chain couples TRBV7-9 to TRBJ2-3; 7 bases match TRBD2. Losses at the gene ends were 3 bases for V and 2 bases for J; bases not matched to a gene: 2. Germline V gene data show CDR1 as SEHNR and CDR2 as FQNEAQ (reference sequence). This CDR3 has 14 amino acids. CDR3 coding DNA: TGTGCCAGCAGCTTGGGGGGGGTCACAGATACGCAGTATTTT. As protein: CASSLGGVTDTQYF.

The sample holds a few counts of this clonotype. V gene TRBV9 combines with J gene TRBJ1-5; D remains ambiguous. The V end lost 0 bases, the J end lost 5 bases, and 9 bases lay between the germline ends. CDR1 is SGDLS and CDR2 is YYNGEE in the germline V gene. The CDR3 sequence is 14 residues long. The CDR3 protein is CASSVDGGYQPQHF. In DNA, the CDR3 is TGTGCCAGCAGCGTAGATGGAGGTTATCAGCCCCAGCATTTT.

V is TRBV7-9 and J is TRBJ2-1; TRBD2 matches at 13 bases. The CDR3 spans 17 residues. CDR1 is SEHNR, CDR2 FQNEAQ, per germline (reference sequence). J was trimmed by 2 bases and V by 4 bases; bases with no gene match: 5. The CDR3 coding sequence is TGTGCCAGCAGCTCAACTAGCGGGGGGGGACCCTACAATGAGCAGTTCTTC. This encodes CASSSTSGGGPYNEQFF.

This clonotype was found a few times. This chain joins TRBV4-1 and TRBJ1-6, with D possibly TRBD1 on 5 matching bases. There are 16 residues in the CDR3. Per the germline V gene, CDR1 is MGHRA and CDR2 is YSYEKL. V lost 4 bases to trimming and J lost 0 bases, with 10 bases between them. The CDR3, as DNA: TGCGCCAGCAGCCCCGGGACGAGCTCCTATAATTCACCCCTCCACTTT. It is translated as CASSPGTSSYNSPLHF.

This clonotype was seen repeatedly, ten times or more. The chain combines TRBV6-5 with TRBJ1-4, with D unresolved. Trimming pared 0 bases from V and 0 bases from J, leaving 8 bases between. This CDR3 has 16 amino acids. CDR1 is MNHEY and CDR2 is SVGAGI in the germline V gene. The DNA of the CDR3 is TGTGCCAGCAGTTACTCCAACGGAGCAACTAATGAAAAACTGTTTTTT. Translation gives CASSYSNGATNEKLFF.

This clonotype was picked up a small number of times. The rearrangement uses TRBV7-2 and TRBJ2-5; D is possibly TRBD2 (5 bases). V shed 1 base and J shed 1 base, with 10 bases lying between them. The germline gives CDR1 SGHTA, CDR2 FQGNSA. This CDR3 comprises 15 residues. The CDR3 spells CASSLVFGIQETQYF. In nucleotides, the CDR3 is TGTGCCAGCAGCTTAGTGTTCGGGATCCAAGAGACCCAGTACTTC. Variable domain in full (rest from reference TRBV7-2 and TRBJ2-5): GAGVSQSPSNKVTEKGKDVELRCDPISGHTALYWYRQSLGQGLEFLIYFQGNSAPDKSGLPSDRFSAERTGGSVSTLTIQRTQQEDSAVYLCASSLVFGIQETQYFGPGTRLLVL.

This clonotype was seen only a few times. The chain couples TRBV7-8 to TRBJ1-2, with D possibly being TRBD1 (6 bases). V dropped 5 bases and J dropped 6 bases, with 13 bases sitting between them. In germline, CDR1 is SGHVS, CDR2 FQNEAQ. The CDR3 has 13 residues. CDR3 nucleotide sequence: TGTGCCAGCAGCCACAGGGTATTGGATGGCTACACCTTC. It yields the protein CASSHRVLDGYTF.

This clonotype was seen a handful of times. The V gene is TRBV7-8, the J gene TRBJ2-5; 9 bases are a match to TRBD2. Trimming removed 4 bases from V and 1 base from J; junction bases left unmatched: 4. CDR1 is SGHVS, CDR2 FQNEAQ, per germline. The CDR3 sequence is 15 residues long. CDR3 in DNA: TGTGCCAGCAGCTCCGCGGGGGGGTTCCAAGAGACCCAGTACTTC. It codes for CASSSAGGFQETQYF. Variable domain in full (rest from reference TRBV7-8 and TRBJ2-5): GAGVSQSPRYKVAKRGQDVALRCDPISGHVSLFWYQQALGQGPEFLTYFQNEAQLDKSGLPSDRFFAERPEGSVSTLKIQRTQQEDSAVYLCASSSAGGFQETQYFGPGTRLLVL.

The CDR3 here is CASSPTTSGTNNEQFF. CDR3 DNA sequence: TGTGCCAGCAGTCCCACGACCTCCGGGACGAACAATGAGCAGTTCTTC. The chain joins TRBV6-5 to TRBJ2-1; either TRBD1 or TRBD2 may supply D (5 bases each). Germline CDR1 is MNHEY and CDR2 is SVGAGI. Trimming removed 5 bases from V and 5 bases from J, with 19 bases in between. This CDR3 has 16 amino acids.

This chain connects TRBV5-1 to TRBJ2-5, with 7 bases fitting TRBD1. Germline V gives CDR1 SGHRS, CDR2 YFSETQ. J was trimmed by 5 bases and V by 4 bases; bases with no gene match: 11. The CDR3 is 15 residues long. In DNA, the CDR3 is TGCGCCAGCAGCCCGACAGGGCCGGAAGGGGAGACCCAGTACTTC. Protein sequence: CASSPTGPEGETQYF.

The chain employs TRBV20-1 and TRBJ1-2, with 7 nucleotides matching TRBD1. This CDR3 has 16 amino acids. Germline CDR1 is DFQATT and CDR2 is SNEGSKA (reference sequence). J gave up 0 bases and V 4 bases, and 11 bases lay outside the gene matches. The CDR3 reads CSATVTGPVSNYGYTF. In nucleotides, the CDR3 is TGCAGTGCTACCGTGACAGGGCCCGTTTCTAACTATGGCTACACCTTC.

This clonotype was seen at least ten times. The J gene is TRBJ2-5, the V gene TRBV7-6, with D unclear. Looked up from germline, CDR1 is SGHVS and CDR2 is FNYEAQ. Trimming stripped 0 bases from V and 4 bases from J, with 9 bases between. The CDR3 extends over 14 amino acids. CDR3 amino acids: CASSLARPAETQYF. CDR3 nucleotide sequence: TGTGCCAGCAGCTTAGCGCGGCCCGCAGAGACCCAGTACTTC. The full variable domain, with the rest looked up from reference TRBV7-6 and TRBJ2-5, is GAGVSQSPRYKVTKRGQDVALRCDPISGHVSLYWYRQALGQGPEFLTYFNYEAQQDKSGLPNDRFSAERPEGSISTLTIQRTEQRDSAMYRCASSLARPAETQYFGPGTRLLVL.

This rearrangement joins TRBV6-1 to TRBJ2-7; maybe TRBD2 (7 bases). Germline loops: CDR1 MNHNS, CDR2 SASEGT. Trimming left V 8 bases short and J 9 bases short, with 20 bases between. This CDR3 has 13 amino acids. CDR3 sequence (DNA): TGTGCCAGCGGGAGGGGGGCCTCGGGCGGGCAGTACGTC. Translated: CASGRGASGGQYV.

This clonotype was detected only once. This chain connects TRBV24-1 to TRBJ2-2; 11 nucleotides align to TRBD2. V trimming: 5 bases; J trimming: 1 base; junction bases outside the gene matches: 5. Germline V gives CDR1 KGHDR, CDR2 SFDVKD. The CDR3 covers 17 residues. As DNA, the CDR3 is TGTGCCACCAGTGTCCCGACTAGCGGGAAGAACACCGGGGAGCTGTTTTTT. Residues: CATSVPTSGKNTGELFF.

The V gene is TRBV12-3 or TRBV12-4, the J gene TRBJ1-5, with TRBD1 as a possible D gene (5 bases). The CDR3 contains 13 residues. Trimming took 6 bases from V and 5 from J, leaving 11 bases between them. This chain's CDR3 is CASSVLGDQPQHF. Written as DNA, the CDR3 is TGTGCCAGCAGCGTCCTGGGGGATCAGCCCCAGCATTTT.